Below, one TCR beta chain is given with its context. What it binds is not known. The same CDR3 also results from other DNA sequences found in this sample. The sample originates from a study of shared clonotypes between healthy human individuals. The assay was immunoSEQ multiplex PCR, and TCRdb's table has in-frame clones only and misses some. The sample has about 1.5 million clones; around 98% are singletons. General study results and limits: Among non-shared clonotypes, generation probabilities were lower than among those shared by all four donors.

The study separated CD4+ cells into CD45RA+ naive and CD45RA-negative memory subsets. Germline CDR1 reads SGHTA; CDR2 reads FQGNSA. This CDR3 contains 15 residues. Trimming left V 1 base short and J 0 bases short, with 8 bases between. The clonotype originates from a young man in good health. The chain is built from TRBV7-2 and TRBJ2-3; D remains ambiguous. Material: naive CD4+ T cells sorted from blood. As for subset: CD45RA+ positively selected. DNA of the CDR3: TGTGCCAGCAGCTTAGTGGCTACTAGCACAGATACGCAGTATTTT. This gives the protein CASSLVATSTDTQYF.